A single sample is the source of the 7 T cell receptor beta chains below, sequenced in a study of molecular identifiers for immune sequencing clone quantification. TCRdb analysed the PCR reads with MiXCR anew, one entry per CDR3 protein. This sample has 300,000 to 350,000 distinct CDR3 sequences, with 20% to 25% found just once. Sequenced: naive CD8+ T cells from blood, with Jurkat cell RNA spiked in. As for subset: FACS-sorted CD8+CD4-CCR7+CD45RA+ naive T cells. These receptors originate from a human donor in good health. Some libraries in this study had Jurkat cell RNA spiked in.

The CDR3 DNA follows: TGTGCCAGCAGCTTATTGCCCGGGACAGGGAACTCTGGGGCCAACGTCCTGACTTTC. Residues: CASSLLPGTGNSGANVLTF. This chain connects TRBV7-2 to TRBJ2-6, with TRBD1 matching over 9 bases. Germline assignment: CDR1 SGHTA and CDR2 FQGNSA. With 2 bases clipped from V and 0 bases from J, the junction kept 8 bases outside the gene matches. The CDR3 sequence is 19 residues long. The entire variable domain, with the rest obtained from reference TRBV7-2 and TRBJ2-6, is as follows: GAGVSQSPSNKVTEKGKDVELRCDPISGHTALYWYRQSLGQGLEFLIYFQGNSAPDKSGLPSDRFSAERTGGSVSTLTIQRTQQEDSAVYLCASSLLPGTGNSGANVLTFGAGSRLTVL.

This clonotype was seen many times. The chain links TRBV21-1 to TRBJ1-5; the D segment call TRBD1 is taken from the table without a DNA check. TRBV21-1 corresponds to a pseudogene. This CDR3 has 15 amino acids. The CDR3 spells CASSTPLPSNQPQHF. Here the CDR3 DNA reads TGTGCCAGCAGCACGCCCCTGCCTAGCAATCAGCCCCAGCATTTT.

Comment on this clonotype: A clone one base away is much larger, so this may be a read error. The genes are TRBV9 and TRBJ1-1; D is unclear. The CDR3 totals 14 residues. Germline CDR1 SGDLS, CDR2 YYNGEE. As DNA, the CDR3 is TGTGTCAGCAGCGTAGGTCCCCTACCCACTGAAGCTTTCTTT. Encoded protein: CVSSVGPLPTEAFF.

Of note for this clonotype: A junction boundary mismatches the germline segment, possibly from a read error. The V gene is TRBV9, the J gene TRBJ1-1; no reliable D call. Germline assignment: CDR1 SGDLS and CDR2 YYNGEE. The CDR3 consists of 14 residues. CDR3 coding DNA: TGTGCCAGCAGCGTAGGGGGAGCGAACACTGAAGCTTCCTTT. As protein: CASSVGGANTEASF.

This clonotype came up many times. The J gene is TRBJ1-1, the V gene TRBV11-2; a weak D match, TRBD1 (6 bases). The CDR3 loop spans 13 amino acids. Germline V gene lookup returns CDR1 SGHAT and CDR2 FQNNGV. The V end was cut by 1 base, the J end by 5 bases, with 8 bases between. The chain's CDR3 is CASSLGTETEAFF. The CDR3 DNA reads TGTGCCAGCAGCTTAGGGACAGAAACTGAAGCTTTCTTT.

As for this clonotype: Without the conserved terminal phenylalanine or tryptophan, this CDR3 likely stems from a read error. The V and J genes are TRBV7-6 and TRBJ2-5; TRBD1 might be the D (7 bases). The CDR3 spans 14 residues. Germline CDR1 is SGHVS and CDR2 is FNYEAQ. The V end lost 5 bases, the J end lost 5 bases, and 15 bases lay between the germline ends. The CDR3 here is CASSLRRGPETQYS. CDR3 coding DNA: TGTGCCAGCAGCCTACGGAGGGGGCCTGAGACCCAGTACTCC.

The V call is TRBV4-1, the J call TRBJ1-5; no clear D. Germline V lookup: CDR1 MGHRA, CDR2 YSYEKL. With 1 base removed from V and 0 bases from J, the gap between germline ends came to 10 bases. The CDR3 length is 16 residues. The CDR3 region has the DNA TGCGCCAGCAGCCAAGTGATAGGGAATAGCAATCAGCCCCAGCATTTT. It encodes CASSQVIGNSNQPQHF.